The following is a T cell receptor (beta chain) sequence with its context. Its antigen remains unknown. This entry is derived from a study of shared clonotypes between healthy human individuals. Points from the study as a whole: Memory subsets generally showed smaller estimated richness than naive subsets did.

Replicate PCRs run on sorted subsets employed approximately 200 ng DNA, tens of thousands of T cell genomes. Libraries were prepared by immunoSEQ multiplex PCR; TCRdb keeps only in-frame clonotypes and omits some of them. The sample lists just over 2,000,000 clones, approximately 95% occurring once. Germline V gene lookup returns CDR1 MNHNS and CDR2 SASEGT. Trimming pared 8 bases from V and 5 bases from J, leaving 16 bases between. The CDR3 is 14 amino acids. This TCR derives from a man between 18 and 35 years old in good health. The chain employs TRBV6-1 and TRBJ2-4; no clear D. The specimen was naive CD4+ T cells sorted from blood. The subset is: CD45RA+ positively selected. CDR3 bases: TGTGCCAGCCGACCGTCAGGTGGACAAAACATTCAGTACTTC. This gives the protein CASRPSGGQNIQYF.